The rows below give T cell receptor beta chains drawn from one sample of a study of blood T cell repertoires in COVID-19. The table came from immunoSEQ multiplex PCR; TCRdb's copy has only in-frame clones and leaves some out. The profile shows about 300,000 clones, around nine tenths of them singletons. Sequenced material: peripheral blood. The receptors originated from a woman younger than 45 with COVID-19, enrolled during active disease. Both conserved end residues are part of each CDR3. The D gene is left open where the match is weak. A clone size is listed for some rows: how often the clone was seen (once, few, many), or a class if it is expanded.

J gene	V gene	clone size	D gene	CDR3 protein	CDR3 DNA
TRBJ1-5	TRBV6-1	-	TRBD1	CASSEDRVRSQPQHF	TGTGCCAGCAGTGAGGACAGGGTACGATCTCAGCCCCAGCATTTT
TRBJ2-7	TRBV11-3	-	-	CASRPAGEGEQYF	TGTGCCAGCAGACCCGCAGGGGAGGGGGAGCAGTACTTC
TRBJ1-3	TRBV11-1	-	-	CASSFSGGGNTIYF	TGTGCCAGCAGCTTCAGCGGGGGCGGAAACACCATATATTTT
TRBJ1-6	TRBV19	-	TRBD1	CASSSGQGYSPLHF	TGTGCCAGTAGTTCGGGACAGGGTTATTCACCCCTCCACTTT
TRBJ1-2	TRBV5-1	-	-	CASSLVRADYGYTF	TGCGCCAGCAGCTTGGTCAGGGCCGATTATGGCTACACCTTC
TRBJ2-2	TRBV30	-	TRBD1	CAWAGQGTGELFF	TGTGCCTGGGCGGGACAGGGCACCGGGGAGCTGTTTTTT
TRBJ2-3	TRBV19	-	TRBD1	CASSSGTGGPDTQYF	TGTGCCAGTAGCTCCGGGACAGGGGGCCCAGATACGCAGTATTTT
TRBJ1-1	TRBV18	-	TRBD1	CASSPGTGGPEAFF	TGTGCCAGCTCACCCGGGACAGGGGGACCTGAAGCTTTCTTT
TRBJ1-2	TRBV29-1	-	TRBD1	CSVGPGQGSSYTF	TGCAGCGTCGGCCCGGGACAGGGTTCCAGCTACACCTTC
TRBJ2-5	TRBV6-2/TRBV6-3	-	TRBD2	CASSPGLAGDAQETQYF	TGTGCCAGCAGCCCGGGACTAGCGGGGGATGCGCAAGAGACCCAGTACTTC
TRBJ2-1	TRBV5-1	-	TRBD2	CASSSSGELYNEQFF	TGCGCCAGCAGCTCAAGCGGGGAGCTTTACAATGAGCAGTTCTTC
TRBJ1-1	TRBV5-8	-	TRBD1	CASSFHRGGEAFF	TGTGCCAGCAGCTTCCACAGGGGTGGAGAAGCTTTCTTT
TRBJ1-5	TRBV21-1	-	-	CASSKSSTGGESNQPQHF	TGTGCCAGCAGCAAATCCTCGACAGGGGGCGAGAGCAATCAGCCCCAGCATTTT
TRBJ1-2	TRBV13	once	-	CASATTDSVINGYTF	TGTGCCAGCGCAACAACCGACAGTGTAATTAATGGCTACACCTTC
TRBJ2-7	TRBV11-3	once	TRBD1	CASSLEVVGGAYEQYF	TGTGCCAGCAGCTTAGAAGTCGTAGGGGGCGCGTACGAGCAGTACTTC
TRBJ1-2	TRBV3-1/TRBV3-2	-	-	CASSQGEGGYGYTF	TGTGCCAGCAGCCAAGGGGAGGGGGGCTATGGCTACACCTTC
TRBJ1-2	TRBV6-5	-	TRBD1	CASSYSRDSGYTF	TGTGCCAGCAGTTACTCGAGGGACAGTGGCTACACCTTC
TRBJ2-3	TRBV7-2	once	-	CASSLAGGPVTDTQYF	TGTGCCAGCAGCTTAGCAGGGGGACCTGTCACAGATACGCAGTATTTT
TRBJ2-2	TRBV19	-	-	CASRGGSGTGELFF	TGTGCCAGTAGGGGGGGATCGGGCACCGGGGAGCTGTTTTTT
TRBJ1-2	TRBV5-1	-	TRBD1	CASSFNTGEGYTF	TGCGCCAGCAGCTTTAACACAGGGGAAGGCTACACCTTC
TRBJ2-1	TRBV7-9	-	TRBD2	CASSSGGAYNEQFF	TGTGCCAGCAGCAGTGGGGGGGCCTACAATGAGCAGTTCTTC
TRBJ2-5	TRBV7-2	-	TRBD2	CASSLDLAGVETQYF	TGTGCCAGCAGCTTAGACCTAGCGGGGGTAGAGACCCAGTACTTC
TRBJ1-5	TRBV6-5	once	TRBD1	CASSYSSGGSNQPQHF	TGTGCCAGCAGTTACTCGTCAGGGGGAAGCAATCAGCCCCAGCATTTT
TRBJ1-2	TRBV12-3/TRBV12-4	once	TRBD1	CASSLDRDYGYTF	TGTGCCAGCAGTTTGGACAGGGACTATGGCTACACCTTC
TRBJ2-5	TRBV6-2/TRBV6-3	-	TRBD2	CASSYPGPSGGPTTQYF	TGTGCCAGCAGTTATCCGGGTCCTAGCGGGGGCCCCACGACCCAGTACTTC
TRBJ2-5	TRBV27	once	TRBD1	CASSLSFGQVPKTQYF	TGTGCCAGCAGTTTATCTTTCGGACAGGTCCCAAAGACCCAGTACTTC
TRBJ2-1	TRBV3-1/TRBV3-2	-	TRBD2	CASSRARLLAGLSSYNEQFF	TGTGCCAGCAGCCGCGCCCGGTTACTAGCGGGTTTAAGCTCCTACAATGAGCAGTTCTTC
TRBJ1-1	TRBV6-5	once	TRBD1	CASSFRSGQGPTEAFF	TGTGCCAGCAGTTTCCGCAGCGGACAGGGTCCCACTGAAGCTTTCTTT
TRBJ2-2	TRBV19	-	-	CASSFPGDTGELFF	TGTGCCAGTAGTTTCCCAGGGGACACCGGGGAGCTGTTTTTT
TRBJ1-5	TRBV2	-	-	CASRTQGHSNQPQHF	TGTGCCAGCAGAACACAGGGCCATAGCAATCAGCCCCAGCATTTT
TRBJ2-1	TRBV4-2	-	TRBD2	CASSHNPRPSGGAYNEQFF	TGTGCCAGCAGCCATAACCCCCGGCCTAGCGGGGGGGCCTACAATGAGCAGTTCTTC
TRBJ2-7	TRBV5-1	-	TRBD1	CASSLDGTGLGEQYF	TGCGCCAGCAGCTTGGACGGGACAGGCCTCGGCGAGCAGTACTTC
TRBJ1-2	TRBV29-1	-	TRBD1	CSVRLGQGAGYTF	TGCAGCGTCCGACTCGGACAGGGGGCTGGTTACACCTTC
TRBJ2-2	TRBV4-2	-	TRBD2	CASSQVYGGNNGELFF	TGTGCCAGCAGCCAAGTCTACGGGGGGAATAACGGGGAGCTGTTTTTT
TRBJ1-1	TRBV11-3	-	-	CASSSRGGGAEAFF	TGTGCCAGCAGCTCCCGCGGGGGAGGAGCTGAAGCTTTCTTT
TRBJ2-6	TRBV30	-	TRBD1	CAWGDRTSGANVLTF	TGTGCCTGGGGGGACAGGACTTCTGGGGCCAACGTCCTGACTTTC
TRBJ1-1	TRBV29-1	-	TRBD1	CSGWDRGLTEAFF	TGCAGCGGATGGGACAGGGGGCTAACTGAAGCTTTCTTT
TRBJ2-5	TRBV19	-	TRBD1	CASSPMGGTGAEQETQYF	TGTGCCAGTAGCCCGATGGGGGGGACAGGGGCCGAGCAAGAGACCCAGTACTTC
TRBJ1-2	TRBV28	-	TRBD1	CASSLGTGPPYGYTF	TGTGCCAGCAGTTTAGGGACAGGGCCCCCCTATGGCTACACCTTC
TRBJ1-5	TRBV7-9	few	-	CASSLVGGVQPQHF	TGTGCCAGCAGCTTAGTGGGGGGGGTTCAGCCCCAGCATTTT
TRBJ1-6	TRBV7-8	-	-	CASSFRQADSPLHF	TGTGCCAGCAGCTTTAGACAGGCTGATTCACCCCTCCACTTT
TRBJ1-2	TRBV9	-	TRBD1	CASSGRDRGTYGYTF	TGTGCCAGCAGCGGCCGGGACAGGGGAACCTATGGCTACACCTTC
TRBJ2-1	TRBV2	once	TRBD1	CASSEEGGDEQFF	TGTGCCAGCAGTGAGGAAGGGGGCGATGAGCAGTTCTTC
TRBJ1-1	TRBV6-5	once	-	CASSKRTGITEAFF	TGTGCCAGCAGTAAACGAACAGGGATTACTGAAGCTTTCTTT
TRBJ1-3	TRBV2	once	-	CASTEGYTIYF	TGTGCCAGCACCGAGGGTTACACCATATATTTT
TRBJ2-5	TRBV18	once	TRBD2	CASSPQGTSEETQYF	TGTGCCAGCTCGCCTCAAGGGACTAGCGAGGAGACCCAGTACTTC
TRBJ1-2	TRBV19	-	TRBD1	CASSIDLWTGDGYTF	TGTGCCAGTAGTATAGATCTATGGACAGGGGATGGCTACACCTTC
TRBJ1-1	TRBV29-1	-	-	CSVVVLNTEAFF	TGCAGCGTTGTCGTCTTGAACACTGAAGCTTTCTTT
TRBJ1-6	TRBV12-3/TRBV12-4	-	TRBD1	CASSRQGGSPLHF	TGTGCCAGCAGCCGGCAGGGGGGCTCACCCCTCCACTTT
TRBJ1-2	TRBV6-5	-	TRBD1	CASTITTGGAGYTF	TGTGCCAGCACCATTACCACAGGGGGGGCTGGCTACACCTTC
TRBJ1-5	TRBV27	-	-	CASSLTGYNQPQHF	TGTGCCAGCAGTTTAACAGGGTACAATCAGCCCCAGCATTTT
TRBJ1-2	TRBV7-9	-	-	CASSPHSVGGYTF	TGTGCCAGCAGCCCACACTCGGTCGGGGGCTACACCTTC
TRBJ2-4	TRBV4-2	-	TRBD1	CASSQDDRGHKNIQYF	TGTGCCAGCAGCCAAGATGACAGGGGACACAAAAACATTCAGTACTTC
TRBJ1-6	TRBV28	few	-	CASSLAGPNSPLHF	TGTGCCAGCAGTTTAGCCGGTCCCAATTCACCCCTCCACTTT
TRBJ1-2	TRBV4-3	-	-	CASSQESAGAVGGYTF	TGCGCCAGCAGCCAAGAATCCGCAGGGGCGGTGGGCGGCTACACCTTC
TRBJ2-3	TRBV19	-	TRBD2	CASSIGGGAGTQYF	TGTGCCAGTAGTATTGGCGGGGGGGCAGGTACGCAGTATTTT
TRBJ1-5	TRBV10-3	once	TRBD1	CATNRGPNQPQHF	TGTGCCACCAACAGGGGGCCGAATCAGCCCCAGCATTTT
TRBJ1-2	TRBV27	few	-	CASSLIGQTLGGYTF	TGTGCCAGCAGTTTAATAGGACAGACCTTAGGAGGCTACACCTTC
TRBJ1-5	TRBV6-5	-	-	CASSLTEGQPQHF	TGTGCCAGCAGTCTGACAGAAGGGCAGCCCCAGCATTTT
TRBJ1-6	TRBV4-2	-	-	CASSLDMGASPLHF	TGTGCCAGCAGCCTGGACATGGGGGCCTCACCCCTCCACTTT